The rows below give T cell receptor beta chains drawn from one sample of a study of T cell repertoires in cytomegalovirus infection. TCRdb analysed the reads with MiXCR anew, one entry per CDR3 protein. The sample lists approximately 990,000 distinct CDR3 sequences, about 33% seen once, with 10% to 15% in the top ten. No cognate antigen is known for these TCRs. The specimen was cultured CD8+ T cells from PBMCs, collected from culture after CMV antigen stimulation. The receptors were sampled from a human donor in good health (CMV status not recorded). Some clones in this sample may be carry-over from other donors' samples. CDR3s include the opening cysteine and the closing phenylalanine or tryptophan. Each record gives: J gene, clone size, V gene, D gene, CDR3 protein, CDR3 DNA. A D gene is named only where the DNA matches it firmly. Size is stated for part of the rows, as once, few or many counts, or as a class when the clone is expanded.

TRBJ1-1 | few | TRBV19 | NA | CASSISWRSTEAFF | TGTGCCAGTAGTATTTCCTGGCGGTCCACTGAAGCTTTCTTT
TRBJ1-3 | many | TRBV7-2 | NA | CASSADSGSGNTIYF | TGTGCCAGCAGCGCGGACAGTGGCTCTGGAAACACCATATATTTT
TRBJ2-4 | NA | TRBV14 | TRBD1 | CASSHRDRGGIQYF | TGTGCCAGCAGCCATCGCGACAGGGGAGGCATTCAGTACTTC
TRBJ1-2 | NA | TRBV6-5 | TRBD1 | CASSEQGTGTSGYTF | TGTGCCAGCAGCGAACAAGGGACAGGGACTAGTGGCTACACCTTC
TRBJ2-2 | NA | TRBV6-2/TRBV6-3 | NA | CASSYFQGTPNTGELFF | TGTGCCAGCAGTTACTTTCAGGGGACACCGAACACCGGGGAGCTGTTTTTT
TRBJ2-1 | NA | TRBV20-1 | TRBD2 | CSAQQRGEYNEQFF | TGCAGTGCCCAACAGCGGGGGGAGTACAATGAGCAGTTCTTC
TRBJ2-1 | NA | TRBV7-6 | TRBD1 | CASSSRPTGSDNEQFF | TGTGCCAGCAGCTCCCGGCCGACAGGGTCCGACAATGAGCAGTTCTTC
TRBJ2-2 | many | TRBV7-6 | NA | CASSPMGGRHTGELFF | TGTGCCAGCAGCCCAATGGGGGGGCGCCACACCGGGGAGCTGTTTTTT
TRBJ2-5 | many | TRBV3-1 | NA | CASSQAGALEETQYF | TGTGCCAGCAGCCAAGCGGGCGCTTTAGAAGAGACCCAGTACTTC
TRBJ1-5 | many | TRBV5-1 | TRBD1 | CASSLEPTGSSNQPQHF | TGCGCCAGCAGCTTGGAGCCGACAGGGTCTAGCAATCAGCCCCAGCATTTT
TRBJ2-1 | many | TRBV7-8 | NA | CASSSSRDSPYNEQFF | TGTGCCAGCAGCTCTAGCCGGGACTCTCCTTACAATGAGCAGTTCTTC
TRBJ1-1 | many | TRBV2 | NA | CASSSRDTNTEAFF | TGTGCCAGCAGCTCACGGGACACGAACACTGAAGCTTTCTTT
TRBJ2-2 | NA | TRBV2 | TRBD1 | CASSETGENTGELFF | TGTGCCAGCAGTGAAACAGGGGAAAACACCGGGGAGCTGTTTTTT
TRBJ1-5 | NA | TRBV27 | NA | CASSLGAGLQPQHF | TGTGCCAGCAGTTTAGGCGCGGGGCTTCAGCCCCAGCATTTT
TRBJ1-2 | NA | TRBV7-8 | NA | CASSLEGLYGYTF | TGTGCCAGCAGCTTAGAGGGTCTCTATGGCTACACCTTC
TRBJ1-2 | NA | TRBV6-6 | NA | CASSFQIGSPGDNYGYTF | TGTGCCAGCAGTTTTCAGATTGGAAGCCCAGGGGATAACTATGGCTACACCTTC
TRBJ2-5 | NA | TRBV12-3/TRBV12-4 | NA | CASNGQKKETQYF | TGTGCCAGCAACGGACAGAAGAAAGAGACCCAGTACTTC
TRBJ1-5 | NA | TRBV27 | NA | CASSIGTPYEPQHF | TGTGCCAGCAGTATCGGGACACCTTATGAGCCCCAGCATTTT
TRBJ2-7 | NA | TRBV5-6 | NA | CASSWLGETYEQYF | TGTGCCAGCAGCTGGCTCGGGGAGACTTACGAGCAGTACTTC
TRBJ2-4 | NA | TRBV4-1 | NA | CASSQVSSAAKNIQYF | TGCGCCAGCAGCCAAGTCTCATCGGCGGCCAAAAACATTCAGTACTTC
TRBJ1-2 | NA | TRBV9 | TRBD1 | CASSAETGMSGYTF | TGTGCCAGCAGCGCAGAGACAGGGATGAGTGGCTACACCTTC
TRBJ1-6 | few | TRBV6-5 | NA | CASSLTGQYNSPLHF | TGTGCCAGCAGTCTAACGGGACAATATAATTCACCCCTCCACTTT
TRBJ2-7 | few | TRBV10-3 | NA | CATTQGGATYEQYF | TGTGCCACCACCCAAGGGGGGGCCACCTACGAGCAGTACTTC
TRBJ2-4 | few | TRBV12-3/TRBV12-4 | NA | CASSPGHSAEDIQYF | TGTGCCAGCAGTCCGGGACACAGCGCGGAAGACATTCAGTACTTC
TRBJ2-1 | NA | TRBV20-1 | TRBD2 | CSARTSGVYNEQFF | TGCAGTGCTCGGACTAGCGGGGTGTACAATGAGCAGTTCTTC
TRBJ2-7 | many | TRBV7-2 | NA | CASKLEGPSYEQYF | TGTGCCAGCAAGCTCGAGGGGCCCTCCTACGAGCAGTACTTC
TRBJ2-5 | NA | TRBV12-3/TRBV12-4 | TRBD2 | CANSPAGSGEETQYF | TGTGCCAACAGTCCCGCAGGTAGCGGGGAAGAGACCCAGTACTTC
TRBJ1-1 | NA | TRBV6-5 | NA | CASSYLGDFSEAFF | TGTGCCAGCAGTTATTTAGGGGATTTCTCTGAAGCTTTCTTT
TRBJ2-3 | many | TRBV7-2 | TRBD1 | CASFTGTGSTDTQYF | TGTGCCAGCTTTACCGGGACAGGGAGCACAGATACGCAGTATTTT
TRBJ2-1 | few | TRBV7-6 | NA | CASSLEGGAGPSTPVIF | TGTGCCAGCAGCTTAGAAGGGGGGGCGGGCCCTTCTACCCCAGTGATCTTC
TRBJ2-7 | few | TRBV20-1 | NA | CSARDHQRSYEQYF | TGCAGTGCTAGAGATCACCAGAGATCCTACGAGCAGTACTTC
TRBJ1-5 | few | TRBV7-6 | NA | CASSLNPGVGNQPQHF | TGTGCCAGCAGCCTAAACCCAGGGGTTGGTAATCAGCCCCAGCATTTT
TRBJ1-2 | NA | TRBV29-1 | NA | CSSLGEEHNYGYTF | TGCAGCTCCCTAGGGGAGGAACATAACTATGGCTACACCTTC
TRBJ1-5 | many | TRBV7-9 | NA | CASSLGGQRNQPQHF | TGTGCCAGCAGCCTCGGGGGGCAACGCAATCAGCCCCAGCATTTT
TRBJ2-3 | NA | TRBV6-4 | NA | CASSDGFGTQYF | TGTGCCAGCAGTGACGGGTTCGGTACGCAGTATTTT
TRBJ2-1 | NA | TRBV28 | NA | CASTGAGVTNEQFF | TGTGCCAGCACAGGGGCGGGGGTGACAAATGAGCAGTTCTTC
TRBJ2-3 | many | TRBV6-5 | NA | CASSYSSGFLGDTQYF | TGTGCCAGCAGTTACTCAAGCGGATTCCTTGGCGATACGCAGTATTTT
TRBJ1-1 | NA | TRBV12-3/TRBV12-4 | NA | CASSLPHEAFF | TGTGCCAGCAGTTTACCCCATGAAGCTTTCTTT
TRBJ2-1 | NA | TRBV6-8 | NA | CASSPLRDEQFF | TGTGCCAGCAGCCCCCTGCGCGATGAGCAGTTCTTC
TRBJ2-6 | few | TRBV29-1 | NA | CSVEVGANVLTF | TGCAGCGTTGAGGTTGGGGCCAACGTCCTGACTTTC
TRBJ2-7 | few | TRBV19 | NA | CASSIDPAGEQYF | TGTGCCAGTAGTATAGACCCAGCGGGCGAGCAGTACTTC
TRBJ2-6 | NA | TRBV5-6 | NA | CASSLVTGRANVLTF | TGTGCCAGCAGCTTGGTGACGGGTCGGGCCAACGTCCTGACTTTC
TRBJ2-1 | many | TRBV7-6 | NA | CASSPPGGVDNEQFF | TGTGCCAGCAGCCCCCCGGGCGGGGTCGACAATGAGCAGTTCTTC
TRBJ2-2 | NA | TRBV5-4 | NA | CASSLAWSAGTGELFF | TGTGCCAGCAGCTTGGCCTGGTCGGCTGGCACCGGGGAGCTGTTTTTT
TRBJ2-1 | NA | TRBV20-1 | TRBD2 | CSARSSGHYNEQFF | TGCAGTGCTAGATCTAGCGGACACTACAATGAGCAGTTCTTC